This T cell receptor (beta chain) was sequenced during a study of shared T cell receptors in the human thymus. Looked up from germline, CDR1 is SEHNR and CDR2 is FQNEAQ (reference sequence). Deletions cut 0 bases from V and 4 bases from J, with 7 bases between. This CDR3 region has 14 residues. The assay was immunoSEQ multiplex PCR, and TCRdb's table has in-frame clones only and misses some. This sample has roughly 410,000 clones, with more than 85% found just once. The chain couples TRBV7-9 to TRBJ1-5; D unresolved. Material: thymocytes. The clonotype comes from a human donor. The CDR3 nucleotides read TGTGCCAGCAGCTTAGCGGCCAGTAATCAGCCCCAGCATTTT. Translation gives CASSLAASNQPQHF.